This TCR beta chain originates from a study of blood T cell repertoires in COVID-19 (dated by TCRdb to 2020 to 2022). The study in broad terms: Samples covering the acute and convalescent phases of COVID-19 were provided by collaborators in the United States, Italy and Spain. The prospective study material was composed of cDNA or gDNA derived from T cells, B-cell-depleted T cells, or PBMCs. Deeply sampled blood TCRbeta repertoires from subjects exposed to, actively infected with, or recovered from COVID-19 were included in the dataset. The repertoires were released in a freely available public database meant as a resource for research on the immune response to SARS-CoV-2. The samples were drawn from two sources: the first 160 participants of the ongoing ImmuneRACE study, and fewer than 1,500 subjects contributed by 6 global collaborators. Nearly every sample came with metadata listing a de-identified subject ID, COVID-19 status, age in years and sex. Where available, HLA class I and class II types were obtained from metadata supplied by the sample provider rather than from assay-based typing. The paper's findings and limits, for the study overall: The amount of clinical and demographic metadata varied by source and participant and was provided uncurated.

Looking up the germline V gene yields CDR1 SGHTS and CDR2 YDEGEE. V is pared back by 4 bases and J by 0 bases, with 12 bases lying between the germline termini. The CDR3 runs 15 residues from the cysteine to the phenylalanine. Just the 45-base CDR3 DNA is kept, in frame starting at base 1. As concerns this clone: Its antigen remains undetermined. No much larger clone exists at a distance of one base, and base qualities are not known.

Whole blood was collected in K2EDTA tubes by collaborating institutions according to the institutions' own protocols. For TCRbeta analysis, collaborator samples were shipped as frozen whole blood, as isolated PBMCs, or as DNA extracted from either sample type. TCRbeta CDR3 regions were amplified from genomic DNA using the immunoSEQ Assay, a bias-controlled multiplex PCR. The study's own analysis went as follows. The number of nucleated cells in each sample was estimated by amplification of reference gene primers within the assay. To quantify the absolute abundance of each unique TCRbeta CDR3 rearrangement, sequence reads were collapsed and filtered. Productive Simpson clonality was computed per sample as the square root of Simpson's diversity index over productive rearrangements. Imported from immuneACCESS, the table was reduced by TCRdb to in-frame sequences with V and J called. These copies leave out some clones; in studies compared against another copy, an unresolved V gene accounts for under half, and the cause of the remainder is not known. The V and J calls and clone size are taken from that table; D and trimming were inferred from the DNA. The sample yields 75,000 to 100,000 clones; roughly 86% were counted once. The ten largest make up 20% of the sample.

The TCR originated in a human donor in a cohort sampled during active COVID-19. Sequencing used peripheral blood. The rearranged segments are TRBV5-8 and TRBJ2-3; the D gene is perhaps TRBD1, on 5 matching bases. The sequence in DNA is TGTGCCAGCAGCCCACAGGAAACCAGCACAGATACGCAGTATTTT. Its protein is CASSPQETSTDTQYF.